This TCR beta chain was sequenced for a study of neoadjuvant anti-PD-1 for oral cavity cancer (dated by TCRdb to the early 2020s). Study-wide context: Before curative-intent surgical resection, most patients were given three to four biweekly doses of nivolumab at 3 mg/kg. Patients who did not progress were given a fourth nivolumab dose at about day 43 and had definitive surgical resection on days 50-56. Responders were defined as patients with complete response, partial response or stable disease by RECIST 1.1; non-responders were defined as patients with progression. The parent correlative cohort included about a dozen patients, with an approximately 35% response rate. On the study overall, not on this receptor specifically: Higher pretreatment blood TCRbeta clonality and lower post-treatment tumor TCRbeta clonality were correlated with higher pretreatment blood Treg/Th17 ratios. Within PBMCs, T cell clonality (Gini index) was significantly higher in non-responders than responders after neoadjuvant nivolumab. Only a few patients per response group were included in the TCR analyses, and larger cohorts for validation were called for by the authors.

The CDR3, cysteine through phenylalanine, is 18 amino acids long. The only DNA kept is the CDR3, 54 bases in frame from the first base. Via the germline V gene, CDR1 is SGHDT and CDR2 YYEEEE. Trimming takes 4 bases from V and 3 bases from J, and the germline ends sit 25 bases apart. A note on this clone: This receptor's antigen is unknown. No base quality values were provided; no much bigger clone lies one nucleotide off.

Per the publication, the time point label means: before neoadjuvant nivolumab. The patients had newly diagnosed stage II-IVA oral cavity squamous cell carcinoma and had not received any prior systemic or radiation treatment. The cohort consisted of patients with HPV-negative, locally advanced oral cavity squamous cell carcinoma. Peripheral blood mononuclear cells were analyzed directly, without maintenance or expansion in culture. Samples came from a longitudinal correlative study of a single-arm phase II trial of neoadjuvant nivolumab in oral cavity squamous cell carcinoma. Genomic DNA-based TCRbeta sequencing was performed on subject-matched pre- and post-treatment PBMCs and tumors from three responders and three non-responders. Peripheral blood mononuclear cells were drawn once before nivolumab treatment and a second time after treatment, when surgery took place. The Maxwell RSC DNA from Cells kit was used to extract genomic DNA from PBMCs.

For deep sequencing, each PBMC sample was run in six replicates, with libraries mostly built from 400 to 550 ng of input genomic DNA. The immunoSEQ hsTCRbeta kit was used to prepare TCRbeta libraries according to the manufacturer's instructions. Sequencing of the completed libraries took place using an Illumina NovaSeq 6000 S4 flow cell after they had been pooled to roughly 2.9 nM. For the original study's pipeline: The immunoSEQ Analyzer was used for raw data preprocessing and quality control. The analysis was restricted to productive rearrangements, with each unique CDR3 amino acid sequence defining a clonotype. Repertoire clonality was estimated as the Gini-Simpson index, which was calculated using the R package tcR. Student's t test was used to compare Gini indices, and Pearson correlation was used to assess associations with tumor size change. TCRdb's version of the immuneACCESS table is confined to in-frame rearrangements and falls short of the full clone set. An unresolved V gene accounts for under half of the shortfall where checked; the remainder is of unknown origin. D and trimming were read from the DNA, whereas the V and J calls and clone size are those reported in that table. For this sample there are about 79,000 clones; around four fifths appear just once. Roughly 3.4% of the sample comes from the top ten.

The material sequenced was PBMCs, taken before nivolumab (anti-PD-1) treatment. The receptor's source is a person aged 35-79 years with oral cavity squamous cell carcinoma. The chain couples TRBV5-6 to TRBJ1-1, and the D gene may be TRBD1, 5 bases matching. The CDR3 reads CASSTRRGLVLRDTEAFF. The nucleotide sequence is TGTGCCAGCAGCACGAGGCGGGGGTTGGTTTTGCGAGACACTGAAGCTTTCTTT. Outside the CDR3, residues come from the reference TRBV5-6 and TRBJ1-1 proteins, so the full variable domain is: DAGVTQSPTHLIKTRGQQVTLRCSPKSGHDTVSWYQQALGQGPQFIFQYYEEEERQRGNFPDRFSGHQFPNYSSELNVNALLLGDSALYLCASSTRRGLVLRDTEAFFGQGTRLTVV.